Listed here is a single T cell receptor beta chain. Its target antigen remains unknown. Base qualities were left out, and no much larger clone turns up one base away. The data derive from a study of T cell responses to AZD1222 COVID-19 vaccine (dated by TCRdb to the early 2020s). About the study as a whole: A total of under 250 trial participants underwent TCR sequencing, of whom about 210 had received two doses of AZD1222 and 26 had received two doses of the MenACWY control vaccine. Trial participants were enrolled into age subgroups of 18-55, 56-69 and 70-plus years, which contained around 150, 28 and 57 TCR-sequenced participants, respectively.

What this sample's time point label stands for: about 28 days (+/-7) after the second vaccine dose. AZD1222 recipients whose second dose came at about 4 weeks and those whose second dose came at about 12 weeks were combined into one group, since spike-specific TCR depth and breadth did not differ between the two schedules. Samples from vaccinated people were obtained from the UK trials COV001 and COV002, which included a single-blind randomized controlled phase 2/3 trial of AZD1222 (ChAdOx1 nCoV-19) in healthy adults. For TCRbeta chain sequencing, PBMC samples were collected from trial participants at day 0 and at day 28 after the second dose. V loses 7 bases of germline sequence and J loses 5 bases, and the interval between the two ends is 12 bases. The cysteine opens and the phenylalanine closes a CDR3 of 13 amino acids. Of the read, only the CDR3 DNA is kept; its 39 bases are in frame from base 1. In the germline V gene, CDR1 corresponds to ENHRY and CDR2 to SYGVKD.

The CDR3 regions of human TCRbeta chains were subjected to immunosequencing. The source study handled its data this way. TCRs in the repertoires were matched against a reference library of SARS-CoV-2-specific TCRs that had been generated with the MIRA antigen-specificity platform. Breadth was defined as the fraction of unique TCRs that were SARS-CoV-2-associated. Depth was defined as the fraction of total T cells that were SARS-CoV-2-associated. Using the MIRA data, each spike-specific TCR was mapped to the spike region that the TCR reacts to and placed in a CD4 or CD8 class. Log10-transformed breadth and depth values were compared by one-way ANOVA with Sidak's multiple comparisons tests. Drawn from immuneACCESS, this table holds only the in-frame rearrangements with V and J called that TCRdb kept. Clones are partly lost; checked studies trace under half to an unresolved V gene and leave the rest unexplained. The D gene and trimming were derived from the DNA, and the V and J assignments and clone size from that table. The sample includes tens of thousands of clones, with about nine tenths observed a single time. The ten most abundant clones make up less than 8.5% of the sample.

What the authors observed across the whole study: Because no day 14 peak-response samples were available, repertoires were characterized only after the peak T cell response. Conclusions about previously exposed vaccinees were limited because only 6 or 7 AZD1222 recipients were SARS-CoV-2 seropositive at baseline. Nearly half of unique spike-specific TCRs reportedly recognized epitopes outside regions mutated in the B.1.351 and B.1.1.7 variants. In the small 56-69-year group, the increase in depth fell short of significance, most likely because of low power. The whole spike protein was spanned by vaccine-associated CD4 TCRs, and dominant responses were seen in regions 160-218 and 743-854. Participants were mostly white British, with more females than males. The authors suggested clonal diversity may have been underestimated. After two AZD1222 doses, both the breadth and the depth of spike-specific TCRs were significantly higher than at day 0 and than in MenACWY recipients.

The receptor's source is an adult who received the AZD1222 COVID-19 vaccine. The sequencing here drew on peripheral blood, taken 28 days after the second AZD1222 dose. The chain was built from TRBV10-3 and TRBJ1-5, with no reliable assignment of the D segment. CDR3 loop: CAIKSAGDQPQHF. The DNA sequence is TGTGCCATCAAGTCGGCAGGAGATCAGCCCCAGCATTTT.